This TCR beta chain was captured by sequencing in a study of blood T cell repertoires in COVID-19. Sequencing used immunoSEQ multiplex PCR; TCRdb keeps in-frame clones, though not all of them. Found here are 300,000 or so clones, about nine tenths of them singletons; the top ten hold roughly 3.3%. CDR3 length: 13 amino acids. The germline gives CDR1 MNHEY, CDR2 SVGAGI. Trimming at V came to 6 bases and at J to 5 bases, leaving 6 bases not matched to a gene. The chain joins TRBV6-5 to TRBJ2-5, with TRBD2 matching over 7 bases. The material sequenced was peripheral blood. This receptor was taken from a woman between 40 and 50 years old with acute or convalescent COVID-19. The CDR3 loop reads CASSPWEGETQYF. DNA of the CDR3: TGTGCCAGCAGCCCCTGGGAGGGGGAGACCCAGTACTTC.